Listed here are 30 T cell receptor beta chains from one sample, sequenced in a study of T-cell reconstitution after alpha-beta-depleted transplantation in children (dated by TCRdb to 2016 to 2018). Libraries were made using PCR. This sample was sequenced with an Illumina HiSeq 2500. To normalize quantification of the TCRbeta repertoire, the TCR libraries were built with molecular barcoding that relied on unique molecular identifiers. TCRdb itself trimmed the public reads at Q25 with fastp, ran MiXCR and retained productive beta chains. Rows with a matching CDR3 protein are joined into one entry that keeps the most common DNA and genes. Within this sample are 450,000 to 600,000 distinct CDR3 sequences, with 10% to 13% of them counted one time only. Around 2.2% of the sample comes from the top ten. Interpreted using the paper, the treatment or condition label stands for: allogeneic hematopoietic cell transplantation with graft depleted of TCRalphabeta T cells and CD19 B cells.

Here the sequenced sample was PBMCs, taken before TCRalphabeta/CD19-depleted stem cell transplant. All receptors come from a child aged 2-15 years with inherited bone marrow failure, due to receive a stem cell transplant.

This clonotype was recorded at least ten times. The CDR3 nucleotides read TGTGCCACCAGTGATCCCAGGTCGATTCACAATGAGCAGTTCTTC. As protein: CATSDPRSIHNEQFF. V is TRBV24-1 and J is TRBJ2-1; no definite D call. The CDR3 covers 15 residues. V lost 3 bases and J lost 5, with 13 bases in between. CDR1 and CDR2 (germline): KGHDR, SFDVKD.

The chain combines TRBV5-1 with TRBJ1-1, with D possibly matching TRBD1 (6 bases). The CDR3 is 17 residues long. Germline CDR1 reads SGHRS; CDR2 reads YFSETQ. Trimming left V 0 bases short and J 8 bases short, with 23 bases between. CDR3 coding DNA: TGCGCCAGCAGCTTGGGTTTGGGGGCAAGGACTCCGAGGGAAGCTTTCTTT. This translates into CASSLGLGARTPREAFF.

This clonotype was seen at least ten times. The chain is built from TRBV29-1 and TRBJ2-1; D is undetermined. Germline-derived CDR1 and CDR2 are SQVTM and ANQGSEA. This CDR3 is 12 amino acids long. V was trimmed by 4 bases and J by 2 bases, leaving 6 bases between them. As DNA, the CDR3 is TGCAGCGTTGGGGCGGCCTACAATGAGCAGTTCTTC. It encodes CSVGAAYNEQFF.

V and J are TRBV27 and TRBJ2-5; D gene ambiguous. Trimming left V 0 bases short and J 1 base short, with 12 bases between. This CDR3 contains 16 residues. Looked up from germline, CDR1 is MNHEY and CDR2 is SMNVEV (reference sequence). The CDR3 nucleotides read TGTGCCAGCAGTTTATCGCAGTACAGTTCCCAAGAGACCCAGTACTTC. Protein sequence: CASSLSQYSSQETQYF.

This clonotype was seen repeatedly, ten times or more. V usage is TRBV12-3 or TRBV12-4 and J usage is TRBJ2-3; possibly TRBD1 for D (5 bases). V gave up 4 bases and J gave up 4 bases, with 12 bases separating them. The CDR3 runs 14 residues. The CDR3 here is CASSSQVGSDTQYF. In DNA form, the CDR3 reads TGTGCCAGCAGTTCACAGGTGGGGTCAGATACGCAGTATTTT.

This clonotype was recorded at least ten times. The V gene is TRBV5-1, the J gene TRBJ1-1; a possible D gene is TRBD1 (6 bases). Germline-derived CDR1 and CDR2 are SGHRS and YFSETQ. V gave up 6 bases and J gave up 4 bases, with 13 bases separating them. The length of the CDR3 is 13 residues. The CDR3 reads CASKFWGATEAFF. CDR3 sequence (DNA): TGCGCCAGCAAATTTTGGGGGGCCACTGAAGCTTTCTTT.

This clonotype has only a few counts. The chain joins TRBV7-9 to TRBJ1-5; maybe TRBD1 (5 bases). V was clipped by 6 bases and J by 6 bases, with 15 bases between them. CDR1 is SEHNR and CDR2 is FQNEAQ in the germline V gene (reference sequence). CDR3 length equals 14 residues. The chain's CDR3 is CASSQGEVGQPQHF. In DNA, the CDR3 is TGTGCCAGCAGTCAAGGGGAGGTTGGTCAGCCCCAGCATTTT.

This clonotype was detected many times. This chain joins TRBV11-2 and TRBJ1-1; the D gene is possibly TRBD1 (5 bases). The CDR3 runs to 16 residues. Germline CDR1 SGHAT, CDR2 FQNNGV. Trimming removed 0 bases at V and 3 bases at J, with 14 bases between. CDR3 coding DNA: TGTGCCAGCAGCTTAGATCTGCTAGGGGCATACACTGAAGCTTTCTTT. Protein: CASSLDLLGAYTEAFF.

The V and J genes are TRBV7-2 and TRBJ2-3; 7 bases match TRBD2. The CDR3 is 13 residues long. Trimming removed 5 bases from V and 5 bases from J; junction bases left unmatched: 4. The germline V gene encodes CDR1 SGHTA and CDR2 FQGNSA. In nucleotides, the CDR3 is TGTGCCAGCAGCCCCCCTAGCGGAGATACGCAGTATTTT. Its translation: CASSPPSGDTQYF.

This clonotype was observed at least ten times. This chain joins TRBV5-1 and TRBJ1-2; weak D call: TRBD1 (5 bases). This CDR3 comprises 14 residues. With 4 bases removed from V and 4 bases from J, the gap between germline ends came to 14 bases. The V gene's germline CDR1 is SGHRS and CDR2 YFSETQ. CDR3 residues: CASSPGRGGYGYTF. DNA of the CDR3: TGCGCCAGCAGCCCGGGACGGGGAGGCTATGGCTACACCTTC.

There are a few counts of this clonotype. The chain recombines TRBV23-1 with TRBJ1-4, with TRBD1 matching over 7 bases. TRBV23-1 counts as an open reading frame of uncertain function. The CDR3 contains 14 residues. With 8 bases clipped from V and 4 bases from J, the junction kept 7 bases outside the gene matches. The CDR3: CASVPGGYNEKLFF. The CDR3 DNA follows: TGCGCCAGCGTCCCAGGGGGATATAATGAAAAACTGTTTTTT.

This clonotype was recorded many times. The gene calls are TRBV2 and TRBJ2-5; possibly TRBD1 or TRBD2 for D (5 bases each). The CDR3 is made up of 14 amino acids. The ends were cut back, 8 bases at V and 5 bases at J, with 18 bases in the middle. Germline V gene lookup returns CDR1 SNHLY and CDR2 FYNNEI. The CDR3 loop reads CASSGRAKGETQYF. As DNA, the CDR3 is TGTGCCAGCTCGGGACGGGCTAAGGGGGAGACCCAGTACTTC. Based on the CDR3 plus reference TRBV2 and TRBJ2-5, the full variable domain is EPEVTQTPSHQVTQMGQEVILRCVPISNHLYFYWYRQILGQKVEFLVSFYNNEISEKSEIFDDQFSVERPDGSNFTLKIRSTKLEDSAMYFCASSGRAKGETQYFGPGTRLLVL.

This clonotype was recorded many times. The V call is TRBV6-2 or TRBV6-3, the J call TRBJ2-1; TRBD1 might be the D (6 bases). Germline V lookup: CDR1 MNHEY, CDR2 SVGEGT. CDR3 size: 16 residues. Trimming cost V 4 bases and J 2 bases, with 15 bases left between them. The CDR3 spells CASSSGVGGTYNEQFF. The CDR3 DNA sequence: TGTGCCAGCAGTTCAGGAGTAGGGGGAACCTACAATGAGCAGTTCTTC.

This clonotype was observed a few times. The rearrangement joins TRBV5-1 to TRBJ2-3; no clear D. The CDR3 runs to 14 residues. V lost 5 bases and J lost 2, with 12 bases in between. CDR1 is SGHRS, CDR2 YFSETQ, per germline. CDR3 nucleotides: TGCGCCAGCAGAGGGTTGGAAACCACAGATACGCAGTATTTT. As protein: CASRGLETTDTQYF.

The chain carries TRBV27 and TRBJ1-2; D remains ambiguous. Germline CDR1 is MNHEY and CDR2 is SMNVEV (reference sequence). CDR3 length equals 13 residues. V lost 0 bases and J lost 5, with 7 bases in between. The CDR3: CASSLSVGYGYTF. DNA of the CDR3: TGTGCCAGCAGTTTATCGGTTGGTTATGGCTACACCTTC.

This clonotype was counted many times. The V and J genes are TRBV29-1 and TRBJ2-7; no firm D call. CDR1 and CDR2 (germline): SQVTM, ANQGSEA. The CDR3 is 14 amino acids. Trimming shortened V by 0 bases and J by 3 bases, and 12 bases separated the two germline ends. The CDR3 sequence is CSVEEGIPFYEQYF. The CDR3 nucleotides read TGCAGCGTTGAAGAAGGGATACCCTTCTACGAGCAGTACTTC.

Many counts were recorded for this clonotype. V is TRBV10-3 and J is TRBJ2-7, with TRBD1 matching over 11 bases. This CDR3 region has 16 residues. Germline loops: CDR1 ENHRY, CDR2 SYGVKD. J gave up 5 bases and V 0 bases, and 6 bases lay outside the gene matches. CDR3 residues: CAISESRTGGSDEQYF. The DNA of the CDR3 is TGTGCCATCAGTGAGTCTCGGACAGGGGGCTCGGACGAGCAGTACTTC.

This clonotype appeared a few times. V usage is TRBV20-1 and J usage is TRBJ2-1; no clear D. The V end was cut by 6 bases, the J end by 3 bases, with 24 bases between. The CDR3 has 17 amino acids. Per the germline V gene, CDR1 is DFQATT and CDR2 is SNEGSKA (reference sequence). The CDR3 bases are TGCAGTGCCTTGGGCCCTAGAAGCCTACCCTTCTACAATGAGCAGTTCTTC. Translating it yields CSALGPRSLPFYNEQFF.

V usage is TRBV5-1 and J usage is TRBJ1-1, with D possibly matching TRBD1 (5 bases). CDR1 is SGHRS and CDR2 is YFSETQ in the germline V gene. V lost 2 bases and J lost 2, with 7 bases in between. The CDR3 runs 13 residues. The CDR3 here is CASSLQENTEAFF. DNA of the CDR3: TGCGCCAGCAGCTTACAGGAAAACACTGAAGCTTTCTTT.

This clonotype has at least ten counts. CDR3 sequence reads: CSAVPGTATDTQYF. For the CDR3, the DNA is TGCAGCGCTGTCCCTGGGACAGCCACAGATACGCAGTATTTT. The chain has TRBV29-1 and TRBJ2-3; the match to TRBD1 covers 7 bases. J gave up 2 bases and V 7 bases, and 9 bases lay outside the gene matches. CDR3 length: 14 residues. CDR1 is SQVTM, CDR2 ANQGSEA, per germline.

This clonotype was counted at least ten times. The V and J genes are TRBV20-1 and TRBJ2-3, with D perhaps TRBD1 (6 bases). Germline V gene lookup returns CDR1 DFQATT and CDR2 SNEGSKA (reference sequence). This CDR3 has 16 residues. Trimming took off 4 bases at V and 1 base at J, with 18 bases between the two ends. The chain's CDR3 is CSATAQGIGGTDTQYF. The CDR3 DNA reads as TGCAGTGCTACCGCACAGGGAATTGGGGGCACAGATACGCAGTATTTT.

V usage is TRBV27 and J usage is TRBJ2-7; TRBD2 aligns across 12 bases. CDR1 and CDR2 (germline): MNHEY, SMNVEV (reference sequence). Losses at the gene ends were 3 bases for V and 4 bases for J; bases not matched to a gene: 4. CDR3 length equals 15 residues. CDR3 sequence reads: CASSLALAGGYEQYF. DNA of the CDR3: TGTGCCAGCAGTTTGGCGCTAGCGGGAGGGTACGAGCAGTACTTC.

In its sample, this clonotype was seen many times. The chain is built from TRBV24-1 and TRBJ1-2; 11 bases are a match to TRBD1. This CDR3 comprises 15 residues. Trimming removed 4 bases from V and 8 bases from J; junction bases left unmatched: 8. Germline CDR1 reads KGHDR; CDR2 reads SFDVKD. CDR3 in amino acids: CATSDPRTGGDGYTF. The DNA of the CDR3 is TGTGCCACCAGTGACCCTCGGACAGGGGGCGACGGCTACACCTTC.

The rearrangement links TRBV20-1 to TRBJ2-3; D is perhaps TRBD2 (6 bases). V was pared by 5 bases and J by 6 bases, with 18 bases between. This CDR3 region has 14 residues. The V gene's germline CDR1 is DFQATT and CDR2 SNEGSKA (reference sequence). In nucleotides, the CDR3 is TGCAGTGCTTCCCTAGCGAACGAAGGGGATACGCAGTATTTT. It yields the protein CSASLANEGDTQYF.

In this sample, this clonotype turned up many times. J is TRBJ2-7 and V is TRBV28; 9 bases align to TRBD1. This CDR3 spans 13 amino acids. V shed 5 bases and J 5 bases; nucleotides not matched to a gene: 4. Germline lookup yields CDR1 MDHEN and CDR2 SYDVKM. The CDR3 sequence: CASSPQGANEQYF. In nucleotides, the CDR3 is TGTGCCAGCAGTCCACAGGGGGCCAACGAGCAGTACTTC.

This clonotype was detected many times. The J gene is TRBJ2-3, the V gene TRBV7-9; D is unresolved. The CDR3 consists of 13 residues. The germline V gene has CDR1 SEHNR and CDR2 FQNEAQ (reference sequence). V was pared by 4 bases and J by 2 bases, with 7 bases between. The CDR3 here is CASSYDNTDTQYF. CDR3 sequence (DNA): TGTGCCAGCAGCTACGACAACACAGATACGCAGTATTTT. Full variable domain (missing parts from reference TRBV7-9 and TRBJ2-3): DTGVSQNPRHKITKRGQNVTFRCDPISEHNRLYWYRQTLGQGPEFLTYFQNEAQLEKSRLLSDRFSAERPKGSFSTLEIQRTEQGDSAMYLCASSYDNTDTQYFGPGTRLTVL.

Turning to this clonotype: This clone may be a read error of a much larger clone one base away. The chain joins TRBV12-3 or TRBV12-4 to TRBJ2-4; a possible D gene is TRBD2 (5 bases). The V end lost 2 bases, the J end lost 3 bases, and 23 bases lay between the germline ends. CDR3 length: 19 residues. Here the CDR3 reads CASSLPPAYDPLVKNIQYF. CDR3 nucleotides: TGTGCCAGCAGTTTACCGCCAGCCTATGACCCACTAGTCAAAAACATTCAGTACTTC.

This clonotype showed up many times. V is TRBV15 and J is TRBJ2-1, with 9 bases identical to TRBD2. This CDR3 is built from 17 residues. The V gene's germline CDR1 is LNHNV and CDR2 YYDKDF (reference sequence). The ends lost 1 base at V and 4 bases at J; junction bases unmatched: 8. The DNA of the CDR3 is TGTGCCACCAGCAGAGTCGGACCAGCGGGAGGATACAATGAGCAGTTCTTC. Translation: CATSRVGPAGGYNEQFF.

This clonotype was counted ten times or more. The genes are TRBV3-1 and TRBJ2-7; 7 bases fit TRBD2. This CDR3 spans 14 amino acids. Germline assignment: CDR1 LGHDT and CDR2 YNNKEL (reference sequence). J gave up 7 bases and V 1 base, and 7 bases lay outside the gene matches. The CDR3 is CASSQVLTAGEQYF. CDR3 nucleotide sequence: TGTGCCAGCAGCCAAGTACTAACAGCGGGAGAGCAGTACTTC.

This clonotype was detected many times. V and J are TRBV27 and TRBJ1-2; unclear D gene. Trimming left V 0 bases short and J 4 bases short, with 12 bases between. Germline CDR1 reads MNHEY; CDR2 reads SMNVEV (reference sequence). This CDR3 has 15 amino acids. The CDR3 bases are TGTGCCAGCAGTTTATCTCTGACGAGCTCCTATGGCTACACCTTC. It is translated as CASSLSLTSSYGYTF.